Below are 28 T cell receptor beta chains sequenced from a single sample in a study of T-cell reconstitution after alpha-beta-depleted transplantation in children. Researchers prepared the TCRbeta library using unique molecular identifiers, the study reports. TCRdb recomputed calls from the PCR reads with MiXCR, one row per CDR3 protein. The sample contains 250,000 to 400,000 distinct CDR3 sequences, roughly 21% of which appear only once. The sequencing used PBMCs, mostly from graft donor cells, collected 180 days after TCRalphabeta/CD19-depleted stem cell transplant. These receptors came from a male patient younger than 18 who had a stem cell transplant for acute lymphoblastic leukemia, so the T cells may come from the graft donor.

The rearrangement uses TRBV7-9 and TRBJ2-7; no clear D gene. V was clipped by 5 bases and J by 1 base, with 15 bases between them. CDR1 is SEHNR, CDR2 FQNEAQ, per germline (reference sequence). The CDR3 length is 15 residues. In DNA, the CDR3 is TGTGCCAGCAGCAGAATAAATACTGTATCCTACGAGCAGTACTTC. Translating it yields CASSRINTVSYEQYF. Full variable domain (rest looked up from reference TRBV7-9 and TRBJ2-7): DTGVSQNPRHKITKRGQNVTFRCDPISEHNRLYWYRQTLGQGPEFLTYFQNEAQLEKSRLLSDRFSAERPKGSFSTLEIQRTEQGDSAMYLCASSRINTVSYEQYFGPGTRLTVT.

As DNA, the CDR3 is TGCAGTGCTAGAGGGGACAGGGGCCTCGAAGCTTTCTTT. Residues: CSARGDRGLEAFF. The chain is built from TRBV20-1 and TRBJ1-1; 10 positions match TRBD1. V gave up 1 base and J gave up 8 bases; unmatched junction bases: 4. This CDR3 has 13 amino acids. Germline V CDR1 and CDR2: DFQATT, SNEGSKA (reference sequence).

This clonotype was seen at least ten times. This chain connects TRBV7-3 to TRBJ2-1, with 8 bases that match TRBD2. V shed 2 bases and J 6 bases; nucleotides not matched to a gene: 3. The CDR3 extends over 14 amino acids. Per germline, CDR1 SGHTA and CDR2 FQGTGA. In DNA form, the CDR3 reads TGTGCCAGCAGCTTAGCGGGAGGCACCAATGAGCAGTTCTTC. It specifies CASSLAGGTNEQFF.

The V gene is TRBV12-3 or TRBV12-4, the J gene TRBJ2-1; possibly TRBD1 for D (5 bases). Trimming stripped 3 bases from V and 6 bases from J, with 9 bases between. The CDR3 extends over 13 amino acids. CDR3 loop: CASSFRQLNEQFF. The CDR3 DNA sequence: TGTGCCAGCAGTTTTAGACAGCTCAATGAGCAGTTCTTC.

This clonotype was counted between two and nine times. The rearrangement uses TRBV4-1 and TRBJ2-7; no clear D gene. Germline V gene lookup returns CDR1 MGHRA and CDR2 YSYEKL. This CDR3 is built from 15 residues. Trimming removed 0 bases from V and 0 bases from J, with 9 bases in between. In nucleotides, the CDR3 is TGCGCCAGCAGCCAAGAACGAAGGGCCTCCTACGAGCAGTACTTC. Translating it yields CASSQERRASYEQYF.

V gene TRBV2 combines with J gene TRBJ2-4, with 7 bases identical to TRBD2. Germline CDR1 SNHLY, CDR2 FYNNEI. V lost 9 bases and J lost 3; bases outside the gene matches: 11. The CDR3 is 15 residues long. CDR3 sequence: CASTGGGWGKNIQYF. The CDR3 DNA reads TGTGCCAGTACTGGGGGGGGATGGGGCAAAAACATTCAGTACTTC.

This sequence joins TRBV7-9 and TRBJ2-3, with 10 bases fitting TRBD2. Trimming took 4 bases from V and 11 from J; bases not matched to a gene: 9. CDR3 length: 14 amino acids. CDR1 and CDR2 (germline): SEHNR, FQNEAQ (reference sequence). Written as DNA, the CDR3 is TGTGCCAGCAGCTCCATTCCCGGGACTAGCGAGCAGTATTTT. It specifies CASSSIPGTSEQYF.

The chain links TRBV6-5 to TRBJ2-1; weak D call: TRBD2 (6 bases). There are 15 residues in the CDR3. Between the trimmed V and J ends, which lost 3 bases and 0 bases, there was a span of 9 bases. Per germline, CDR1 MNHEY and CDR2 SVGAGI. This chain's CDR3 is CASSYTGVSYNEQFF. The CDR3 nucleotides read TGTGCCAGCAGTTATACGGGAGTCTCCTACAATGAGCAGTTCTTC.

This clonotype turned up a few times. V gene TRBV24-1 combines with J gene TRBJ2-1; 10 bases align to TRBD2. This CDR3 is built from 16 residues. Germline V gene data show CDR1 as KGHDR and CDR2 as SFDVKD. V gave up 4 bases and J gave up 6 bases; unmatched junction bases: 8. The CDR3 coding sequence is TGTGCCACCAGTGACCAAGCGGGAGGGATACTCAATGAGCAGTTCTTC. It is translated as CATSDQAGGILNEQFF.

With regard to this clonotype: One end of the junction fails to match germline, which may point to a read error. J is TRBJ2-1 and V is TRBV12-3 or TRBV12-4; D is uncertain. The CDR3 is 13 amino acids. The CDR3 is CASSLGPGNEEFF. CDR3 bases: TGTGCCAGCAGTTTAGGACCGGGCAATGAGGAGTTCTTC.

The chain uses TRBV5-6 and TRBJ2-3; 9 nucleotides agree with TRBD1. Per the germline V gene, CDR1 is SGHDT and CDR2 is YYEEEE. This CDR3 has 16 amino acids. V lost 0 bases, J lost 2 bases, and 4 bases stayed unmatched. The CDR3 bases are TGTGCCAGCAGCTTGGCCGGGACAGGGTCCACAGATACGCAGTATTTT. Protein sequence: CASSLAGTGSTDTQYF.

This chain connects TRBV21-1 to TRBJ2-7; the table's D call TRBD1 went unverified against the DNA. TRBV21-1 is assigned pseudogene status. The CDR3 is 14 residues long. The CDR3 here is CASSKGPGGYEQYF. As DNA, the CDR3 is TGTGCCAGCAGCAAAGGGCCAGGGGGCTACGAGCAGTACTTC.

The table lists this clonotype with a few counts. The chain combines TRBV5-1 with TRBJ2-1; TRBD1 might be the D (5 bases). CDR1 SGHRS and CDR2 YFSETQ come from the germline V gene. V lost 3 bases, J lost 7 bases, and 11 bases lay in between. This CDR3 contains 13 residues. The CDR3 spells CASSWEKGNEQFF. CDR3 nucleotide sequence: TGCGCCAGCAGCTGGGAAAAGGGGAATGAGCAGTTCTTC.

The sample holds a few counts of this clonotype. The rearrangement joins TRBV4-2 to TRBJ2-7, with TRBD2 matching over 15 bases. CDR1 is LGHNA, CDR2 YNFKEQ, per germline. V shed 0 bases and J 6 bases; nucleotides not matched to a gene: 9. This CDR3 has 18 residues. CDR3 DNA sequence: TGTGCCAGCAGCCAAGATCTCTCCGGGACTAGCGGGAGGCGCGAGCAGTACTTC. Protein product: CASSQDLSGTSGRREQYF.

V gene TRBV12-3 or TRBV12-4 combines with J gene TRBJ2-3, with D perhaps TRBD1 or TRBD2 (5 bases each). The CDR3 runs 15 residues. The CDR3 loop reads CASYIWGFGPDTQYF. DNA for the CDR3: TGTGCTTCTTACATATGGGGGTTCGGGCCAGATACGCAGTATTTT.

The J gene is TRBJ2-3, the V gene TRBV12-3 or TRBV12-4, with 7 bases identical to TRBD1. The CDR3 totals 16 residues. The V and J ends lost 6 bases and 1 base, in that order; junction bases with no gene match: 10. The CDR3 sequence: CASSPNRGWGTDTQYF. The CDR3 DNA reads TGTGCCAGCAGCCCGAACAGGGGTTGGGGCACAGATACGCAGTATTTT.

The V gene is TRBV15, the J gene TRBJ1-3, with 9 bases that match TRBD1. V lost 3 bases and J lost 0; bases outside the gene matches: 12. The germline V gene has CDR1 LNHNV and CDR2 YYDKDF (reference sequence). This CDR3 has 19 amino acids. In DNA form, the CDR3 reads TGTGCCACCAGCAGCGGGACAGGGCACCTAACTCTCTCTGGAAACACCATATATTTT. Translated: CATSSGTGHLTLSGNTIYF.

In its sample, this clonotype was seen a few times. The chain is built from TRBV5-1 and TRBJ1-1, with TRBD1 matching 10 bases. V lost 0 bases to trimming and J lost 1 base; unmatched junction nucleotides: 6. CDR3 length: 17 amino acids. Looked up from germline, CDR1 is SGHRS and CDR2 is YFSETQ. The CDR3 reads CASSLDGTGVTNTEAFF. CDR3 bases: TGCGCCAGCAGCTTGGACGGGACAGGGGTTACGAACACTGAAGCTTTCTTT.

The V call is TRBV5-6, the J call TRBJ2-1, with a tentative D call TRBD1 (6 bases). Germline-derived CDR1 and CDR2 are SGHDT and YYEEEE. Trimming took off 2 bases at V and 4 bases at J, with 13 bases between the two ends. The CDR3 contains 15 residues. DNA for the CDR3: TGTGCCAGCAGCTTAGGTAGGGGGATATACAATGAGCAGTTCTTC. This codes for CASSLGRGIYNEQFF.

The chain is built from TRBV20-1 and TRBJ2-1; D unclear. CDR1 DFQATT and CDR2 SNEGSKA come from the germline V gene (reference sequence). This CDR3 is built from 12 residues. Trimming cost V 6 bases and J 9 bases, with 15 bases left between them. This chain's CDR3 is CSANTRAREQFF. CDR3 DNA: TGCAGTGCCAATACCCGCGCCCGTGAGCAGTTCTTC.

Only a few counts were recorded for this clonotype. This sequence joins TRBV18 and TRBJ1-2, with D perhaps matching TRBD1 (5 bases). Trimming pared 10 bases from V and 2 bases from J, leaving 14 bases between. This CDR3 region has 13 residues. Germline V gene data show CDR1 as KGHSH and CDR2 as LQKENI. The CDR3 sequence is CATTRDPNYGYTF. The CDR3 nucleotides read TGTGCCACCACGCGGGACCCAAACTATGGCTACACCTTC.

This clonotype was observed a handful of times. The chain joins TRBV7-9 to TRBJ2-7; D is unclear. This CDR3 is built from 13 residues. The germline V gene has CDR1 SEHNR and CDR2 FQNEAQ (reference sequence). Trimming removed 4 bases from V and 3 bases from J, with 10 bases in between. CDR3 nucleotides: TGTGCCAGCAGCTCCACGGCCGGCTACGAGCAGTACTTC. It is translated as CASSSTAGYEQYF.

The rearrangement uses TRBV20-1 and TRBJ2-1; no clear D gene. This CDR3 contains 11 residues. The V gene lost 3 bases and the J gene lost 10 bases, with 10 bases spanning the gap. Germline lookup yields CDR1 DFQATT and CDR2 SNEGSKA (reference sequence). The CDR3 region is CSASFIKEQFF. The CDR3 nucleotides are TGCAGTGCTAGTTTCATCAAGGAGCAGTTCTTC.

With respect to this clonotype: One junction end does not reproduce the germline sequence, and a read error may be involved. The chain joins TRBV5-1 to TRBJ2-1; 10 bases fit TRBD1. The length of the CDR3 is 18 residues. CDR1 and CDR2 (germline): SGHRS, YFSETQ. The CDR3 nucleotides read TGCGCCAGCAGCTGGGGAATTCGGACAGGGGGATCGGTAAATGAGAAGTTCTTC. Its protein product is CASSWGIRTGGSVNEKFF.

The rearrangement links TRBV7-9 to TRBJ2-5, with a weak D call TRBD2 (5 bases). Deletions cut 1 base from V and 5 bases from J, with 11 bases between. Germline assignment: CDR1 SEHNR and CDR2 FQNEAQ (reference sequence). The CDR3 extends over 14 amino acids. The CDR3 is CASSLGSAPETQYF. CDR3 bases: TGTGCCAGCAGCTTAGGTAGCGCGCCCGAGACCCAGTACTTC.

The V and J genes are TRBV5-1 and TRBJ2-3, with TRBD2 matching over 8 bases. The germline CDR1 and CDR2 sequences are SGHRS and YFSETQ. The CDR3 contains 16 residues. The V segment lost 2 bases and the J segment 0 bases; nucleotides outside the gene matches: 5. The CDR3 region is CASSFHPSGSTDTQYF. Here the CDR3 DNA reads TGCGCCAGCAGCTTTCACCCTAGCGGGAGCACAGATACGCAGTATTTT.

The chain has TRBV3-1 and TRBJ2-3, with 8 bases identical to TRBD2. V lost 5 bases to trimming and J lost 4 bases; unmatched junction nucleotides: 11. CDR3 length: 16 residues. Per the germline V gene, CDR1 is LGHDT and CDR2 is YNNKEL (reference sequence). CDR3 loop: CASSWRTSWSADTQYF. In DNA form, the CDR3 reads TGTGCCAGCAGCTGGAGGACTAGCTGGTCGGCAGATACGCAGTATTTT.

This clonotype was counted a few times. The chain is built from TRBV15 and TRBJ2-1; 12 bases align to TRBD1. The length of the CDR3 is 15 residues. The germline gives CDR1 LNHNV, CDR2 YYDKDF (reference sequence). The ends lost 5 bases at V and 9 bases at J; junction bases unmatched: 8. For the CDR3, the DNA is TGTGCCACCAGCCTGGGACAGGGGGCGGGGGGTGAGCAGTTCTTC. Protein: CATSLGQGAGGEQFF.